One and the same sample provided the 3 T cell receptor beta chains below, sequenced in a study of cytomegalovirus exposure and HLA in healthy donors. PCR primers comprised 60 Vbeta and 13 Jbeta primers. Method: immunoSEQ multiplex PCR; TCRdb's copy keeps in-frame clones and lacks some. The sample lists roughly 77,000 clones, around 67% occurring once. The material sequenced was PBMCs. These receptors all stem from a woman aged 45 to 65 in good health and CMV-seropositive.

This clone was seen a handful of times. The chain recombines TRBV6-5 with TRBJ1-1; D is uncertain. Trimming took off 2 bases at V and 3 bases at J, with 7 bases between the two ends. The CDR3 is made up of 13 amino acids. Germline CDR1 and CDR2: MNHEY and SVGAGI. In nucleotides, the CDR3 is TGTGCCAGCAGTTACAGAGAGGACACTGAAGCTTTCTTT. It specifies CASSYREDTEAFF.

The rearrangement joins TRBV7-3 to TRBJ1-1, with D tentatively TRBD1 (5 bases). The CDR3 has 15 residues. V was cut by 5 bases and J by 1 base, with 14 bases left in between. Germline loops: CDR1 SGHTA, CDR2 FQGTGA. CDR3 bases: TGTGCCAGCAGCCCACCGGGGAGGGGGAACACTGAAGCTTTCTTT. Translating it yields CASSPPGRGNTEAFF. The full variable domain, rest sourced from reference TRBV7-3 and TRBJ1-1, is GAGVSQTPSNKVTEKGKYVELRCDPISGHTALYWYRQSLGQGPEFLIYFQGTGAADDSGLPNDRFFAVRPEGSVSTLKIQRTERGDSAVYLCASSPPGRGNTEAFFGQGTRLTVV.

The chain joins TRBV6-5 to TRBJ2-7; TRBD1 agrees at 7 bases. The CDR3 spans 15 residues. Looked up from germline, CDR1 is MNHEY and CDR2 is SVGAGI. V lost 5 bases and J lost 2; bases outside the gene matches: 9. The CDR3 region has the DNA TGTGCCAGCAGTCCTCCCTCGGGACAGACCTACGAGCAGTACTTC. It yields the protein CASSPPSGQTYEQYF.